The sequence of this TCR beta chain was determined in a study of T-cell reconstitution after alpha-beta-depleted transplantation in children. Trimming stripped 8 bases from V and 7 bases from J, with 11 bases between. Looked up from germline, CDR1 is ENHRY and CDR2 is SYGVKD. This CDR3 has 11 amino acids. This clonotype was seen many times. Library preparation (for TCRbeta) was performed with unique molecular identifiers. TCRdb re-derived calls from the PCR reads in MiXCR, one entry per CDR3 protein. This table has some 240,000 distinct CDR3 sequences, over 9.5% appearing once. The receptor's source is a human donor who donated a stem cell graft to a child with SCID. This rearrangement joins TRBV10-3 to TRBJ2-5; D gene ambiguous. Sequencing was performed on PBMCs from the stem cell graft donor, taken from the stem cell graft. This chain's CDR3 is CAIGPLVTQYF. CDR3 DNA sequence: TGTGCCATCGGCCCTTTAGTGACCCAGTACTTC.